Following are 13 T cell receptor beta chains from one sample sequenced in a study of shared clonotypes between healthy human individuals. Profiling relied on immunoSEQ multiplex PCR, and the TCRdb table lists in-frame clones only, not all of them. The sample lists millions of clones, 90% to 95% occurring once. Input material: naive CD4+ T cells from PBMCs. Subset in this sample: CD45RA+ positively selected. These receptors originate from a man between 18 and 29 years old in good health. Some clones in this sample may be carry-over from other donors' samples.

This clone was recorded only once. The J gene is TRBJ2-1, the V gene TRBV11-2; no firm D call. The CDR3 covers 12 residues. The V gene lost 5 bases and the J gene lost 10 bases, with 12 bases spanning the gap. The germline V gene has CDR1 SGHAT and CDR2 FQNNGV. CDR3: CASSPQIDEQFF. DNA for the CDR3: TGTGCCAGCAGCCCACAGATTGACGAGCAGTTCTTC.

V gene TRBV5-5 combines with J gene TRBJ1-4; the match to TRBD1 covers 7 bases. Unmatched junction bases numbered 5, after V lost 4 bases and J lost 8 bases. The CDR3 sequence is 13 residues long. Germline-derived CDR1 and CDR2 are SGHKS and YYEKEE (reference sequence). CDR3 amino acids: CASSPTGSEKLFF. The CDR3 DNA follows: TGTGCCAGCAGCCCGACAGGGTCCGAAAAACTGTTTTTT.

The CDR3 loop reads CASSLAQLAGVDEQFF. In DNA, the CDR3 is TGCGCCAGCAGCTTGGCCCAACTAGCGGGAGTGGATGAGCAGTTCTTC. V is TRBV5-1 and J is TRBJ2-1; 11 nucleotides agree with TRBD2. Per the germline V gene, CDR1 is SGHRS and CDR2 is YFSETQ. Trimming removed 0 bases from V and 8 bases from J; junction bases left unmatched: 7. The CDR3 has 16 amino acids.

This clone was picked up one time. The CDR3 protein is CASSLTGEDYGYTF. The CDR3 DNA reads TGCGCCAGCAGCTTGACAGGGGAGGACTATGGCTACACCTTC. The chain employs TRBV5-1 and TRBJ1-2, with 7 bases identical to TRBD1. After removal of 1 base from V and 3 bases from J, the junction contained 3 bases not matched to a gene. CDR3 length equals 14 residues. The V gene's germline CDR1 is SGHRS and CDR2 YFSETQ.

The gene calls are TRBV5-6 and TRBJ2-7; no reliable D call. Trimming left V 0 bases short and J 2 bases short, with 6 bases between. Germline CDR1 SGHDT, CDR2 YYEEEE. This CDR3 region has 13 residues. CDR3 nucleotide sequence: TGTGCCAGCAGCTTGGCCTGGGCCTACGAGCAGTACTTC. Amino acid sequence: CASSLAWAYEQYF.

The V gene is TRBV11-2, the J gene TRBJ1-1; D remains unclear. Deletions cut 4 bases from V and 5 bases from J, with 17 bases between. From germline, CDR1 is SGHAT and CDR2 FQNNGV. The CDR3 spans 15 residues. CDR3 residues: CASSSLLMGSTEAFF. Here the CDR3 DNA reads TGTGCCAGCAGCTCCCTCTTGATGGGATCAACTGAAGCTTTCTTT.

The chain's CDR3 is CASTRRRGLGNEQFF. Here the CDR3 DNA reads TGTGCCAGCACCCGGAGAAGGGGGCTGGGGAATGAGCAGTTCTTC. The chain links TRBV11-2 to TRBJ2-1; 7 bases agree with TRBD1. This CDR3 is 15 amino acids long. Germline V CDR1 and CDR2: SGHAT, FQNNGV. V shed 7 bases and J 7 bases; nucleotides not matched to a gene: 13.

This rearrangement joins TRBV5-1 to TRBJ2-1; D perhaps matches TRBD2 (6 bases). With 4 bases removed from V and 5 bases from J, the gap between germline ends came to 16 bases. Germline V gene sequence: CDR1 SGHRS, CDR2 YFSETQ. This CDR3 region has 15 residues. The CDR3, as DNA: TGCGCCAGCAGCACAACCGGGACTTTTGACAATGAGCAGTTCTTC. Protein sequence: CASSTTGTFDNEQFF.

Concerning this clone: Relative to the germline gene, one junction end is altered; a read error may explain this. The V and J genes are TRBV6-5 and TRBJ2-1; TRBD2 agrees at 11 bases. CDR1 and CDR2 from the germline V gene are MNHEY and SVGAGI. The CDR3 runs to 15 residues. Written as DNA, the CDR3 is TGTGCCACCAGTGCCGGGCTAGCGGGGGGTCATGAGCAGTTCTTC. This sequence encodes CATSAGLAGGHEQFF.

The gene calls are TRBV5-5 and TRBJ2-6; D is perhaps TRBD2 (6 bases). Looked up from germline, CDR1 is SGHKS and CDR2 is YYEKEE (reference sequence). With 1 base removed from V and 4 bases from J, the gap between germline ends came to 15 bases. The CDR3 runs to 17 residues. The CDR3 DNA is TGTGCCAGCAGCTTGTTTTTGGAGGGAGCGGGGGCCAACGTCCTGACTTTC. Its translation: CASSLFLEGAGANVLTF.

V gene TRBV6-5 combines with J gene TRBJ1-2; D unclear. V was shortened by 6 bases and J by 8 bases, with 13 bases between the two germline ends. The CDR3 is 12 amino acids. Looked up from germline, CDR1 is MNHEY and CDR2 is SVGAGI. The CDR3 sequence: CASRRISEGYTF. The CDR3 bases are TGTGCCAGCAGGCGAATCTCAGAGGGCTACACCTTC.

CDR3 sequence (DNA): TGTGCCAGCAGTCGGGCCCAGGGAGAAAAACTGTTTTTT. Translation gives CASSRAQGEKLFF. The rearrangement uses TRBV28 and TRBJ1-4, with D perhaps TRBD1 (5 bases). The germline V gene encodes CDR1 MDHEN and CDR2 SYDVKM. V was pared by 5 bases and J by 8 bases, with 12 bases between. This CDR3 contains 13 residues. Full variable domain (outside the CDR3, taken from reference TRBV28 and TRBJ1-4): DVKVTQSSRYLVKRTGEKVFLECVQDMDHENMFWYRQDPGLGLRLIYFSYDVKMKEKGDIPEGYSVSREKKERFSLILESASTNQTSMYLCASSRAQGEKLFFGSGTQLSVL.

This chain uses TRBV6-1 with TRBJ2-7, with D possibly TRBD1 on 6 matching bases. CDR1 is MNHNS, CDR2 SASEGT, per germline. The CDR3 runs to 14 residues. Trimming removed 6 bases from V and 3 bases from J, with 15 bases in between. This chain's CDR3 is CASRTVAGDYEQYF. The DNA of the CDR3 is TGTGCCAGCAGAACGGTGGCAGGGGACTACGAGCAGTACTTC.